This TCR beta chain came from a study of cytomegalovirus exposure and HLA in healthy donors. Across the study: The 95 to 150 validation repertoires and the approximately 700 first-cohort repertoires shared a platform, a later analysis reported.

The CDR3 runs 14 residues. V dropped 4 bases and J dropped 5 bases, with 14 bases sitting between them. Germline CDR1 reads MNHNS; CDR2 reads SASEGT. Sequencing used immunoSEQ multiplex PCR; TCRdb keeps in-frame clones, though not all of them. The sample consists of about 130,000 clones, about 88% of them appearing once. This clone was seen a single time. The donors were part of the validation cohort, which consisted of roughly 120 subjects and was separate from the first cohort of 666 subjects. The sequenced sample was PBMCs. The chain combines TRBV6-1 with TRBJ1-1; maybe TRBD1 (6 bases). This TCR came from a man aged 25 to 45 in good health and CMV-seronegative. CDR3 sequence (DNA): TGTGCCAGCAGTGGACAGGACAGTAGGACTGAAGCTTTCTTT. Protein product: CASSGQDSRTEAFF.